This TCR beta chain was identified during a study of blood T cell repertoires in COVID-19. Study background: Samples of COVID-19 (acute and convalescent) were obtained from the United States, Italy and Spain. PBMCs, B-cell-depleted T cells, or T cells provided the cDNA or gDNA that made up the material.

As handled by the study authors: For nucleated cells, counts were estimated from reference gene primer amplification. Sequencing used immunoSEQ multiplex PCR; TCRdb keeps in-frame clones, though not all of them. For V, J and clone size, that table is used; D and trimming come from the DNA. Of about 220,000 clones listed, around 85% are singletons. Germline V lookup: CDR1 SEHNR, CDR2 FQNEAQ (reference sequence). The CDR3 consists of 16 residues. The trim removed 5 bases at V and 0 bases at J, leaving 7 bases unmatched. Specimen: peripheral blood. This chain joins TRBV7-9 and TRBJ2-7; 10 nucleotides align to TRBD2. This receptor was identified in a human donor in a cohort sampled during active COVID-19. This CDR3 reads CASSGGTSVFSYEQYF. The CDR3 DNA sequence: TGTGCCAGCAGCGGCGGGACTAGCGTTTTCTCCTACGAGCAGTACTTC.